This T cell receptor beta chain was captured by sequencing in a study of OX40 agonist ivuxolimab in advanced cancers. Study-level results: Not determined was the antigen specificity of the expanded peripheral T cells.

Generated by immunoSEQ multiplex PCR, the TCRdb table keeps only in-frame clones and is missing some. The data show 97,000 or so clones, 90% seen once. This clone was observed a single time. Its matching antigen is unknown. The sequence derives from an adult with an advanced solid tumor such as melanoma, head and neck, liver or kidney cancer. Specimen: CD4+ or CD8+ T cells sorted from blood, collected in a trial of the OX40 agonist ivuxolimab.

The chain's CDR3 is CASSSTGTQQETQYF. As DNA, the CDR3 is TGCGCCAGCAGCTCCACCGGGACTCAACAAGAGACCCAGTACTTC. This sequence joins TRBV5-1 and TRBJ2-5; tentatively, D is TRBD2 (6 bases). CDR1 is SGHRS and CDR2 is YFSETQ in the germline V gene. V lost 3 bases and J lost 2, with 14 bases in between. This CDR3 is 15 amino acids long.